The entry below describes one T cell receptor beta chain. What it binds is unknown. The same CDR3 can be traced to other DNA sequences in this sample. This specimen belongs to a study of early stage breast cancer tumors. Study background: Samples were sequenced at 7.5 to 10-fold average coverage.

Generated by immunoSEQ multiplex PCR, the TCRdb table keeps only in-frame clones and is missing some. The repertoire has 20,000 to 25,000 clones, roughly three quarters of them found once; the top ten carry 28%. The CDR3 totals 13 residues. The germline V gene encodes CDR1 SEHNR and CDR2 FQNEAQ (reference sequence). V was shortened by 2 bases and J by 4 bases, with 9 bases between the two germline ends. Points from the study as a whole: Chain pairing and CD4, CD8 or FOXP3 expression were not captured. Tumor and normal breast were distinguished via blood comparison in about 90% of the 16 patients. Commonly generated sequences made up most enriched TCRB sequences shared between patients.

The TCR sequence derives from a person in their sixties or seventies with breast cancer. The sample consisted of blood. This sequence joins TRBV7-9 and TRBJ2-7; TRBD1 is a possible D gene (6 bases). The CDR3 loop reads CASSLSGTYEQYF. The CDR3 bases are TGTGCCAGCAGCTTATCCGGGACATACGAGCAGTACTTC.